This T cell receptor (beta chain) was retrieved from a study of blood T cell repertoires in COVID-19 (dated by TCRdb to between 2020 and 2021). Regarding the study in general: Collaborator samples came from the United States, Italy and Spain and covered acute and convalescent phases of COVID-19. The material from the prospective study consisted of cDNA or gDNA derived from T cells, B-cell-depleted T cells, or PBMCs. Deeply sampled blood TCRbeta repertoires from subjects exposed to, actively infected with, or recovered from COVID-19 were included in the dataset. The repertoires were made available in a free public database intended to serve as a resource for research on the immune response to SARS-CoV-2. The samples were drawn from the first 160 participants of the ongoing ImmuneRACE study and from over a thousand subjects provided by 6 global collaborators. A de-identified subject ID, COVID-19 status, age in years and sex were almost always included in the sample metadata. HLA class I and class II types, where available, came from metadata supplied by the sample provider rather than from assay-based typing.

Broad study findings and their caveats: How much clinical and demographic metadata was included differed by source and by participant, and the metadata was provided uncurated.

Concerning this clone: Its antigen target is currently unknown. The sample holds no much larger clone one base away, and base qualities are not on file.

CDR1 and CDR2, looked up from the germline V gene (reference sequence), are SGHNT and YYREEE. Including cysteine and phenylalanine, the CDR3 has 15 amino acids. Just the 45-base CDR3 DNA is kept, in frame starting at base 1. V has 0 bases trimmed and J has 6 bases trimmed; junction bases matching no gene number 3. Collaborating institutions collected whole blood in K2EDTA tubes following their own protocols. For TCRbeta analysis, collaborators shipped samples as frozen whole blood, isolated PBMCs, or DNA extracted from either of those sample types. The immunoSEQ Assay, a bias-controlled multiplex PCR, was used to amplify TCRbeta CDR3 regions from genomic DNA. On the study's bioinformatics: The number of nucleated cells in each sample was estimated from the amplification of reference gene primers within the assay. To quantify the absolute abundance of each unique TCRbeta CDR3 rearrangement, sequence reads were collapsed and filtered. For each sample, productive Simpson clonality was calculated as the square root of Simpson's diversity index across productive rearrangements. What TCRdb holds here is the immuneACCESS table cut down to in-frame rearrangements. Part of the clones is not present; checked against another copy, under half of the missing clones reflect an unresolved V gene, and the others are unexplained. The DNA gave D and trimming, while V, J and clone size come from that table. The sample table lists roughly 47,000 clones, about 90% of them with a count of one. The top ten clonotypes cover 8% of the sample.

Material for sequencing was peripheral blood. The receptor was isolated from a man aged 50-60 years with acute or convalescent COVID-19. This chain joins TRBV5-4 to TRBJ1-6, with 7 bases in between that match TRBD1. The bases are TGTGCCAGCAGCTTGGAAGGGACAGTTAATTCACCCCTCCACTTT. Translated, this is CASSLEGTVNSPLHF.